Presented here are 21 T cell receptor beta chains from one specimen sequenced in a study of shared clonotypes between healthy human individuals. Measured with immunoSEQ multiplex PCR; TCRdb has only the in-frame clones, and not every one. This table has approximately 500,000 clones, 79% appearing once. Input material: PBMCs. The receptors were sampled from a middle-aged woman in good health. Some clones in this sample may be carry-over from other donors' samples.

The CDR3 spells CASSHLGGRKAKNIQYF. The CDR3 bases are TGTGCCAGCAGCCACCTGGGGGGCAGAAAAGCCAAAAACATTCAGTACTTC. The chain couples TRBV14 to TRBJ2-4, with D perhaps matching TRBD1 or TRBD2 (6 bases each). V lost 3 bases, J lost 0 bases, and 15 bases lay in between. CDR1 is SGHDN, CDR2 FVKESK, per germline. This CDR3 comprises 17 residues.

The rearrangement joins TRBV19 to TRBJ1-5; perhaps TRBD1 as D (6 bases). CDR1 is LNHDA and CDR2 is SQIVND in the germline V gene (reference sequence). Trimming removed 7 bases from V and 7 bases from J, with 23 bases in between. The CDR3 is 16 residues long. CDR3 protein: CASTPKNAGAGQPQHF. In DNA, the CDR3 is TGTGCCAGTACCCCTAAGAATGCGGGGGCGGGGCAGCCCCAGCATTTT.

This clone was recorded once. It is likely a read error: a sequence one base away is far more abundant. The chain recombines TRBV12-1 with TRBJ2-1. TRBV12-1 is flagged as a pseudogene. This CDR3 region has 10 residues. CDR3: CASASPEQFF. The CDR3 bases are TGTGCCAGCGCCTCACCTGAGCAGTTCTTC.

V gene TRBV6-6 combines with J gene TRBJ2-7, with TRBD2 identical over 7 bases. J gave up 7 bases and V 3 bases, and 12 bases lay outside the gene matches. From germline, CDR1 is MNHNY and CDR2 SVGAGI (reference sequence). The CDR3 has 15 amino acids. The CDR3 DNA is TGTGCCAGCAGTTATGGCGGGAGCTCGGACTCAGAGCAGTACTTC. It encodes CASSYGGSSDSEQYF.

The chain combines TRBV9 with TRBJ1-1; no clear D. CDR1 SGDLS and CDR2 YYNGEE come from the germline V gene. Trimming left V 0 bases short and J 1 base short, with 16 bases between. CDR3 length equals 17 residues. The CDR3 here is CASSVAITADRNTEAFF. For the CDR3, the DNA is TGTGCCAGCAGCGTAGCAATCACCGCAGATCGGAACACTGAAGCTTTCTTT.

The chain carries TRBV7-6 and TRBJ2-1; a possible D gene is TRBD2 (6 bases). Germline CDR1 SGHVS, CDR2 FNYEAQ. With 4 bases removed from V and 0 bases from J, the gap between germline ends came to 10 bases. CDR3 length: 15 amino acids. CDR3: CASSYGGTSYNEQFF. The CDR3 region has the DNA TGTGCCAGCAGCTATGGAGGGACCTCCTACAATGAGCAGTTCTTC.

The chain has TRBV28 and TRBJ2-1, with 8 bases lining up with TRBD2. The CDR3 spans 16 residues. CDR1 is MDHEN, CDR2 SYDVKM, per germline. V lost 5 bases to trimming and J lost 5 bases; unmatched junction nucleotides: 11. CDR3 amino acids: CASSPPSGSGDNEQFF. CDR3 nucleotides: TGTGCCAGCAGTCCCCCAAGCGGGAGTGGCGACAATGAGCAGTTCTTC.

The chain carries TRBV10-3 and TRBJ2-5; possibly TRBD2 for D (6 bases). The CDR3 spans 14 residues. Trimming took 4 bases from V and 7 from J, leaving 16 bases between them. CDR1 and CDR2 (germline): ENHRY, SYGVKD. The CDR3 nucleotides read TGTGCCATCAGTGGGGACTCTAGCGAGGGGACCCAGTACTTC. This codes for CAISGDSSEGTQYF.

The chain has TRBV7-2 and TRBJ1-5, with a weak D call TRBD1 (6 bases). This CDR3 spans 15 amino acids. Germline CDR1 SGHTA, CDR2 FQGNSA. Trimming stripped 3 bases from V and 7 bases from J, with 16 bases between. The CDR3 DNA reads TGTGCCAGCAGCTTTGGGGTGGGGGCTATACAGCCCCAGCATTTT. Its translation: CASSFGVGAIQPQHF.

This rearrangement joins TRBV7-8 to TRBJ2-3; 10 bases map to TRBD2. The CDR3 contains 16 residues. Germline lookup yields CDR1 SGHVS and CDR2 FQNEAQ. J lost 2 bases, V lost 7 bases, and 9 bases had no gene match. The CDR3 sequence is CASNLQLAGNTDTQYF. DNA for the CDR3: TGTGCCAGCAACCTTCAACTAGCGGGGAACACAGATACGCAGTATTTT.

The J gene is TRBJ2-7, the V gene TRBV9; TRBD2 might be the D (5 bases). V was shortened by 0 bases and J by 3 bases, with 13 bases between the two germline ends. CDR3 size: 15 residues. Germline V gene lookup returns CDR1 SGDLS and CDR2 YYNGEE. This CDR3 reads CASSVDPLLGYEQYF. CDR3 bases: TGTGCCAGCAGCGTAGACCCCTTACTAGGCTACGAGCAGTACTTC.

V is TRBV30 and J is TRBJ2-3; the match to TRBD1 covers 11 bases. Unmatched junction bases numbered 14, after V lost 7 bases and J lost 8 bases. CDR1 GTSNPN and CDR2 SVGIG come from the germline V gene (reference sequence). CDR3 length equals 15 residues. The CDR3 protein is CASKTGQGAVGTQYF. As DNA, the CDR3 is TGTGCCTCAAAAACAGGACAGGGGGCCGTAGGTACGCAGTATTTT.

The chain carries TRBV6-1 and TRBJ1-5, with D unclear. Trimming pared 3 bases from V and 6 bases from J, leaving 15 bases between. CDR3 length: 15 amino acids. CDR1 and CDR2 (germline): MNHNS, SASEGT. The CDR3 sequence: CASSDLSSEGQPQHF. The CDR3 nucleotides are TGTGCCAGCAGTGATCTCTCAAGCGAAGGTCAGCCCCAGCATTTT.

The chain uses TRBV11-2 and TRBJ2-3, with 7 positions matching TRBD2. The V gene end was trimmed by 5 bases and the J gene end by 6 bases; junction bases not matched to a gene: 8. Germline V gene data show CDR1 as SGHAT and CDR2 as FQNNGV. CDR3 length: 14 amino acids. CDR3: CASSPTSPEDTQYF. The CDR3 nucleotides are TGTGCCAGCAGCCCGACTAGCCCGGAGGATACGCAGTATTTT.

V is TRBV7-8 and J is TRBJ1-2, with D possibly TRBD1 on 6 matching bases. Germline lookup yields CDR1 SGHVS and CDR2 FQNEAQ. The V gene lost 2 bases and the J gene lost 7 bases, with 11 bases spanning the gap. The CDR3 contains 13 residues. CDR3 sequence (DNA): TGTGCCAGCAGCTTACAGGGGCCACGTGGCTACACCTTC. Amino acids: CASSLQGPRGYTF.

V gene TRBV10-2 combines with J gene TRBJ1-2; D remains ambiguous. The germline CDR1 and CDR2 sequences are WSHSY and SAAADI. This CDR3 has 16 residues. V was cut by 3 bases and J by 2 bases, with 16 bases left in between. The CDR3, as DNA: TGCGCCAGCAGTGACTCGGCTTGGGCGAGGAACTATGGCTACACCTTC. It encodes CASSDSAWARNYGYTF.

The chain links TRBV30 to TRBJ2-1, with 11 bases aligning to TRBD2. Germline loops: CDR1 GTSNPN, CDR2 SVGIG (reference sequence). This CDR3 is 16 amino acids long. After removal of 0 bases from V and 4 bases from J, the junction contained 5 bases not matched to a gene. CDR3 in amino acids: CAWSVLLAGAYNEQFF. CDR3 in DNA: TGTGCCTGGAGTGTATTACTAGCGGGAGCTTACAATGAGCAGTTCTTC.

V and J are TRBV7-9 and TRBJ2-2; 8 positions match TRBD2. The ends lost 5 bases at V and 3 bases at J; junction bases unmatched: 5. This CDR3 has 15 amino acids. In germline, CDR1 is SEHNR, CDR2 FQNEAQ (reference sequence). The CDR3 region has the DNA TGTGCCAGCAGCCCCGGACTAGCCGACACCGGGGAGCTGTTTTTT. This encodes CASSPGLADTGELFF.

The rearrangement uses TRBV19 and TRBJ1-5; weak D call: TRBD1 (6 bases). CDR3 size: 17 residues. V was shortened by 6 bases and J by 7 bases, with 25 bases between the two germline ends. Per germline, CDR1 LNHDA and CDR2 SQIVND (reference sequence). CDR3 DNA: TGTGCCAGTAGCATTAAAACAGGGATGGTACGTCAACAGCCCCAGCATTTT. Protein sequence: CASSIKTGMVRQQPQHF.

This chain links TRBV13 with TRBJ2-2; 8 bases map to TRBD2. The CDR3 is 16 amino acids. Unmatched junction bases numbered 8, after V lost 5 bases and J lost 3 bases. Germline V gene data show CDR1 as PRHDT and CDR2 as FYEKMQ (reference sequence). The CDR3 DNA reads TGTGCCAGCAGCGACCCTAGCGGGCGGTACACCGGGGAGCTGTTTTTT. It codes for CASSDPSGRYTGELFF.

The V gene is TRBV6-1, the J gene TRBJ1-1; D gene unclear. V was trimmed by 8 bases and J by 0 bases, leaving 10 bases between them. This CDR3 is built from 13 residues. Germline V CDR1 and CDR2: MNHNS, SASEGT. In nucleotides, the CDR3 is TGTGCCAGCTGGTACAGCATGAACACTGAAGCTTTCTTT. Protein product: CASWYSMNTEAFF.